The rows below give T cell receptor beta chains drawn from one sample of a study of CD8+ T cells in alopecia areata. Here immunoSEQ multiplex PCR was the method, and the copy in TCRdb shows in-frame clones only, minus some. Of roughly 250,000 clones listed, less than 80% were seen once; the top ten hold approximately 1.2%. The sequencing here drew on CD4+ T cells sorted from blood, taken at week 0. The receptors here all came from a human donor with alopecia areata. Each CDR3 is given without its conserved first and last residue. The order of the fields is V gene, J gene, CDR3 protein.

TRBV29-1	TRBJ1-4	SVEETAGSPRGLF
TRBV27	TRBJ2-1	ASSFLADGGFYNEQF
TRBV29-1	TRBJ1-1	SARRATEAF
TRBV6-6	TRBJ2-2	ASKHGELF
TRBV7-8	TRBJ1-5	ASSLVGGQPQH
TRBV29-1	TRBJ2-3	SVVGSGGTDTQY
TRBV29-1	TRBJ2-2	SAITGGGNTGELF
TRBV29-1	TRBJ1-1	SVVPGRNTEAF
TRBV30	TRBJ2-7	AWSPRTYEQY
TRBV29-1	TRBJ2-3	SGLQIAGWRDTQY
TRBV9	TRBJ2-3	ASSKGGTSVDTQY
TRBV19	TRBJ2-1	ASKGGSSYNEQF
TRBV29-1	TRBJ1-2	SVDSSGLYGYT
TRBV25-1	TRBJ1-6	ASSVPGVGSPLH
TRBV7-2	TRBJ2-7	ASSPVTGGTYEQY
TRBV30	TRBJ1-6	AWSGAASSPLH
TRBV5-4	TRBJ2-4	ASSPTIAQPYQY
TRBV5-1	TRBJ1-2	ASSSDGNYGYT
TRBV27	TRBJ2-7	ASSSGYGQGPYEQY
TRBV7-2	TRBJ2-1	ASSLEGFYNEQF
TRBV9	TRBJ1-5	ASSRRDSNQPQH
TRBV4-1	TRBJ2-5	ASSQDQQVLVETQY
TRBV29-1	TRBJ2-2	SVTPGQSTGELF
TRBV29-1	TRBJ2-5	SVGRVGAGKGSPQY
TRBV30	TRBJ1-1	ATRGSGTEAF
TRBV5-1	TRBJ2-7	ASSLARVGEQQY
TRBV29-1	TRBJ2-7	SVGGAYEQY
TRBV5-6	TRBJ1-6	ASSLEDRPNSPLH
TRBV29-1	TRBJ1-1	SVEDWRTSEAF
TRBV7-9	TRBJ2-3	ASSRTSGGSATQY
TRBV14	TRBJ2-3	ASSQDLGLSTDTQY
TRBV7-9	TRBJ2-7	ASSPPRLYNSEQY
TRBV7-9	TRBJ2-2	ASRTRTGDTGELF
TRBV11-2	TRBJ2-7	ASSSEETGTREQY
TRBV2	TRBJ2-2	ASAMLASLAGELF
TRBV7-9	TRBJ2-5	ASSSEGQGLETQY
TRBV30	TRBJ1-2	AWSHLYSNTNYGYT
TRBV10-3	TRBJ2-7	AINSGRDNEQY
TRBV2	TRBJ2-1	ASSLTLGSYNEQF
TRBV9	TRBJ1-4	ASSRHLEEEKLF
TRBV6-6	TRBJ2-1	ASSSGQYNEQF
TRBV2	TRBJ2-1	ASSEWGGPRNEQF
TRBV10-3	TRBJ2-1	AIRNSGGPGDEQF
TRBV6-6	TRBJ2-7	ASRPKGAANYEQY
TRBV30	TRBJ1-4	AWRAKGGEKLF
TRBV27	TRBJ2-7	ASSLLGQGSYEQY
TRBV6-5	TRBJ2-1	ASRRDRVIHEQF
TRBV11-2	TRBJ2-6	ASSLRGHLSGANVLT
TRBV27	TRBJ2-3	ASSRAPGTDTQY
TRBV29-1	TRBJ2-2	SVAGLAGGTGELF